This record concerns one T cell receptor (beta chain) sequence. This entry comes from a study of cytomegalovirus exposure and HLA in healthy donors. Use of 60 Vbeta and 13 Jbeta primers characterized the PCR. Here immunoSEQ multiplex PCR was the method, and the copy in TCRdb shows in-frame clones only, minus some. The repertoire holds 230,000 or so clones, about 90% seen once, with 1.7% in the top ten. The CDR3 length is 15 residues. Germline CDR1 is MNHEY and CDR2 is SVGAGI. V was trimmed by 10 bases and J by 0 bases, leaving 15 bases between them. The source material was PBMCs. The rearrangement links TRBV6-5 to TRBJ2-2; D is ambiguous. This TCR was recovered from a girl aged 2-15 years in good health and CMV-seronegative. The CDR3 spells CATIYSSANTGELFF. The CDR3 DNA is TGTGCCACCATCTATAGCTCGGCGAACACCGGGGAGCTGTTTTTT.